The 20 T cell receptor beta chains in this list originate from one sample, sequenced in a study of shared clonotypes between healthy human individuals. It was CD45RO-negative cells, positively selected for CCR7, that made up naive CD8 cells, with terminally differentiated effector memory CD45RA+ cells excluded. Sequenced by immunoSEQ multiplex PCR; TCRdb stores in-frame clones only, minus some. The data show around 550,000 clones, approximately 95% seen once. Sequencing was done on a sample of naive CD8+ T cells sorted from blood. The receptors originated from a woman in her thirties in good health.

The chain couples TRBV10-2 to TRBJ2-7; no firm D call. The V end lost 5 bases, the J end lost 3 bases, and 5 bases lay between the germline ends. The CDR3 runs to 11 residues. Germline loops: CDR1 WSHSY, CDR2 SAAADI. This chain's CDR3 is CASSPLYEQYF. As DNA, the CDR3 is TGCGCCAGCAGTCCCCTCTACGAGCAGTACTTC.

The rearrangement uses TRBV2 and TRBJ1-4; D is uncertain. The CDR3 consists of 16 residues. Germline V CDR1 and CDR2: SNHLY, FYNNEI. Trimming shortened V by 1 base and J by 8 bases, and 17 bases separated the two germline ends. CDR3 in amino acids: CASSEDMSALIEKLFF. Here the CDR3 DNA reads TGTGCCAGCAGTGAAGATATGAGTGCTTTGATCGAAAAACTGTTTTTT.

V gene TRBV6-5 combines with J gene TRBJ2-7, with TRBD2 matching over 9 bases. The V segment lost 2 bases and the J segment 7 bases; nucleotides outside the gene matches: 6. This CDR3 is built from 14 residues. In germline, CDR1 is MNHEY, CDR2 SVGAGI. In DNA, the CDR3 is TGTGCCAGCAGTTACGGTTTAGCGGGAGTTGAGCAGTACTTC. It encodes CASSYGLAGVEQYF.

The V gene is TRBV9, the J gene TRBJ2-7; 7 positions match TRBD1. CDR1 and CDR2 from the germline V gene are SGDLS and YYNGEE. This CDR3 region has 16 residues. With V trimmed by 3 bases and J by 2 bases, 11 bases remained unmatched. CDR3 sequence reads: CASSGDRVDRAYEQYF. In nucleotides, the CDR3 is TGTGCCAGCAGCGGCGACAGGGTCGATCGCGCCTACGAGCAGTACTTC.

The V and J genes are TRBV4-2 and TRBJ2-5; 7 bases agree with TRBD2. The V and J ends lost 1 base and 0 bases, in that order; junction bases with no gene match: 8. The length of the CDR3 is 17 residues. Germline-derived CDR1 and CDR2 are LGHNA and YNFKEQ. The CDR3 reads CASSQAGGGSNQETQYF. The CDR3 bases are TGTGCCAGCAGCCAAGCGGGTGGCGGGAGTAACCAAGAGACCCAGTACTTC.

The chain uses TRBV5-1 and TRBJ2-7; TRBD2 matches 7 bases. Germline CDR1 reads SGHRS; CDR2 reads YFSETQ. V lost 5 bases to trimming and J lost 1 base; unmatched junction nucleotides: 3. CDR3 length: 13 residues. The CDR3 sequence is CASRLAESYEQYF. CDR3 bases: TGCGCCAGCAGGCTAGCGGAGTCCTACGAGCAGTACTTC.

The chain carries TRBV10-2 and TRBJ1-2, with 9 bases aligning to TRBD1. V shed 11 bases, J shed 4 bases, and the junction held 8 bases outside the gene matches. CDR1 is WSHSY, CDR2 SAAADI, per germline. The length of the CDR3 is 13 residues. CDR3: CAVPGGQGYGYTF. In nucleotides, the CDR3 is TGCGCCGTTCCAGGGGGACAGGGCTATGGCTACACCTTC.

The gene calls are TRBV1 and TRBJ2-3; TRBD2 reflects the table's D call only, with no check against the DNA. TRBV1 is classified as a pseudogene. The CDR3 length is 17 residues. Here the CDR3 reads CTSSQLIRGGPGDTQYF. CDR3 bases: TGCACCAGCAGCCAATTGATAAGGGGAGGGCCGGGTGATACGCAGTATTTT.

The chain joins TRBV27 to TRBJ1-5; D is perhaps TRBD1 (6 bases). CDR1 MNHEY and CDR2 SMNVEV come from the germline V gene (reference sequence). There are 17 residues in the CDR3. The V and J ends lost 0 bases and 2 bases respectively, with 14 bases between them. In nucleotides, the CDR3 is TGTGCCAGCAGTTTATCGAATTGGGGGGCTGGCAATCAGCCCCAGCATTTT. This gives the protein CASSLSNWGAGNQPQHF.

This chain uses TRBV28 with TRBJ2-2; TRBD2 matches at 10 bases. Germline V lookup: CDR1 MDHEN, CDR2 SYDVKM. V lost 5 bases, J lost 6 bases, and 6 bases stayed unmatched. This CDR3 contains 15 residues. This chain's CDR3 is CASSLRLAGAGELFF. CDR3 DNA: TGTGCCAGCAGTCTCAGGCTAGCGGGAGCCGGGGAGCTGTTTTTT.

The chain recombines TRBV28 with TRBJ1-2; the D gene is possibly TRBD1 (5 bases). CDR1 MDHEN and CDR2 SYDVKM come from the germline V gene. Trimming took 10 bases from V and 2 from J, leaving 14 bases between them. CDR3 length: 13 amino acids. Here the CDR3 DNA reads TGTGCCATAAGGGGCAAGGGCAACTATGGCTACACCTTC. Its protein product is CAIRGKGNYGYTF.

The chain couples TRBV7-2 to TRBJ2-7; 11 positions match TRBD2. The CDR3 loop spans 15 amino acids. V dropped 4 bases and J dropped 5; count of bases not matched to a gene: 7. The germline V gene encodes CDR1 SGHTA and CDR2 FQGNSA. CDR3 DNA: TGTGCCAGCAGCTCCACCACACTAGCGGGAGACGAGCAGTACTTC. Protein: CASSSTTLAGDEQYF.

As concerns this clone: Within the sample, other DNA sequences also encode this same CDR3. This chain connects TRBV27 to TRBJ1-5; D unclear. The germline V gene encodes CDR1 MNHEY and CDR2 SMNVEV (reference sequence). The CDR3 contains 14 residues. Trimming left V 0 bases short and J 3 bases short, with 6 bases between. CDR3 DNA sequence: TGTGCCAGCAGTTTATCCGGTTCCAATCAGCCCCAGCATTTT. Translating gives CASSLSGSNQPQHF.

In this sample, this clone turned up a few times. The rearrangement uses TRBV27 and TRBJ1-4, with D unclear. Germline CDR1 is MNHEY and CDR2 is SMNVEV (reference sequence). This CDR3 is built from 14 residues. Trimming took off 3 bases at V and 0 bases at J, with 5 bases between the two ends. This chain's CDR3 is CASSLRTTNEKLFF. CDR3 nucleotide sequence: TGTGCCAGCAGTTTGAGGACAACTAATGAAAAACTGTTTTTT.

The sample holds one count of this clone. The rearrangement joins TRBV30 to TRBJ1-5, with 8 bases aligning to TRBD1. J lost 2 bases, V lost 3 bases, and 6 bases had no gene match. The CDR3 contains 15 residues. Looked up from germline, CDR1 is GTSNPN and CDR2 is SVGIG (reference sequence). CDR3 region: CAWREGQGGNQPQHF. The CDR3 region has the DNA TGTGCCTGGAGGGAAGGACAGGGCGGCAATCAGCCCCAGCATTTT.

The chain joins TRBV6-5 to TRBJ2-5; D is ambiguous. Germline values: CDR1 MNHEY, CDR2 SVGAGI. V dropped 1 base and J dropped 2 bases, with 5 bases sitting between them. The CDR3 covers 13 residues. The chain's CDR3 is CASSYWAQETQYF. DNA for the CDR3: TGTGCCAGCAGTTACTGGGCTCAAGAGACCCAGTACTTC.

The chain uses TRBV6-1 and TRBJ2-2; the D is unclear. Germline assignment: CDR1 MNHNS and CDR2 SASEGT. The CDR3 has 13 residues. V was pared by 6 bases and J by 4 bases, with 9 bases between. The CDR3 bases are TGTGCCAGCAGGGTTCCGGGCACCGGGGAGCTGTTTTTT. Translating gives CASRVPGTGELFF.

The table lists this clone with a count of one. The chain uses TRBV11-2 and TRBJ2-7; the match to TRBD2 covers 7 bases. CDR1 and CDR2 from the germline V gene are SGHAT and FQNNGV. CDR3 length: 15 amino acids. V lost 8 bases, J lost 4 bases, and 14 bases stayed unmatched. The CDR3, as DNA: TGTGCCAGCCTGGACCCCCTGGGACTACGTTACGAGCAGTACTTC. This sequence encodes CASLDPLGLRYEQYF.

This chain joins TRBV5-4 and TRBJ2-5, with TRBD2 identical over 8 bases. Unmatched junction bases numbered 22, after V lost 4 bases and J lost 5 bases. Germline V lookup: CDR1 SGHNT, CDR2 YYREEE (reference sequence). The CDR3 sequence is 19 residues long. This chain's CDR3 is CASSPTTLPGGPRKETQYF. The CDR3 bases are TGTGCCAGCAGCCCTACCACCCTCCCGGGAGGGCCGCGGAAGGAGACCCAGTACTTC. Drawing the rest from reference TRBV5-4 and TRBJ2-5, the complete variable domain is ETGVTQSPTHLIKTRGQQVTLRCSSQSGHNTVSWYQQALGQGPQFIFQYYREEENGRGNFPPRFSGLQFPNYSSELNVNALELDDSALYLCASSPTTLPGGPRKETQYFGPGTRLLVL.

The rearrangement links TRBV15 to TRBJ1-3, with D possibly being TRBD1 (5 bases). There are 14 residues in the CDR3. Germline V gives CDR1 LNHNV, CDR2 YYDKDF (reference sequence). V was shortened by 6 bases and J by 0 bases, with 9 bases between the two germline ends. Written as DNA, the CDR3 is TGTGCCACCAGGGACACCTTCTCTGGAAACACCATATATTTT. Translation gives CATRDTFSGNTIYF.